This T cell receptor (beta chain) was recovered during a study of blood T cell repertoires in COVID-19. Authors' analysis steps: Amplification from reference gene primers served as the basis for estimated nucleated cell counts. The data were produced by immunoSEQ multiplex PCR, yet TCRdb's version contains in-frame clones alone and is incomplete. V, J and clone size reflect that table, while D and trimming were determined from the DNA. The sample records fewer than 150,000 clones, 84% being singletons. Germline-derived CDR1 and CDR2 are SGHAT and FQNNGV. CDR3 length equals 15 residues. The V and J ends lost 5 bases and 4 bases, in that order; junction bases with no gene match: 5.

The receptor was isolated from a woman aged 25 to 39 who had recovered from COVID-19. Sequences were obtained from peripheral blood. This chain uses TRBV11-2 with TRBJ1-5; 10 bases agree with TRBD1. The CDR3 loop reads CASSQGTGANQPQHF. CDR3 nucleotides: TGTGCCAGCAGCCAGGGGACAGGGGCTAATCAGCCCCAGCATTTT.